This T cell receptor (beta chain) was identified during a study of blood T cell repertoires in COVID-19. Only in-frame clones appear in the TCRdb table, and some are missing; sequencing was by immunoSEQ multiplex PCR. The table records 85,000 to 130,000 clones, over 65% of them present only once. Germline V gene sequence: CDR1 MNHEY, CDR2 SVGAGI. The CDR3 has 12 residues. Trimming removed 8 bases from V and 4 bases from J, with 9 bases in between. The specimen was peripheral blood. The chain has TRBV6-5 and TRBJ1-5, with a possible D match to TRBD1 (5 bases). This TCR was sampled from a man aged 60 to 69 with acute or convalescent COVID-19. The CDR3 DNA is TGTGCCAGCCGGGGGGGGAATCAGCCCCAGCATTTT. The encoded protein is CASRGGNQPQHF.